Shown below are 13 T cell receptor beta chains from a single sample sequenced in a study of T-cell reconstitution after alpha-beta-depleted transplantation in children. Using unique molecular identifiers, the investigators prepared the TCRbeta library. Using its own MiXCR run on the PCR reads, TCRdb lists one record per CDR3 protein. The profile shows over 85,000 distinct CDR3 sequences, about 8% of them singletons. This specimen was PBMCs, taken before TCRalphabeta/CD19-depleted stem cell transplant. The source of these receptors is a boy between 2 and 10 years old with acute lymphoblastic leukemia, due to receive a stem cell transplant.

The chain recombines TRBV10-3 with TRBJ1-1, with TRBD1 matching 11 bases. Germline loops: CDR1 ENHRY, CDR2 SYGVKD. The CDR3 runs 15 residues. V was clipped by 0 bases and J by 6 bases; unmatched bases: 3. The CDR3 spells CAISESRTGGSEAFF. DNA of the CDR3: TGTGCCATCAGTGAGTCTCGGACAGGGGGCTCTGAAGCTTTCTTT.

The chain couples TRBV3-1 to TRBJ1-3; TRBD1 matches at 8 bases. Trimming cost V 1 base and J 1 base; bases outside gene matches: 0. Germline V gene lookup returns CDR1 LGHDT and CDR2 YNNKEL (reference sequence). The CDR3 extends over 15 amino acids. The CDR3 sequence: CASSQGQGSGNTIYF. The CDR3 nucleotides are TGTGCCAGCAGCCAAGGACAGGGGTCTGGAAACACCATATATTTT.

This clonotype was detected ten times or more. V and J are TRBV9 and TRBJ1-6; D is uncertain. Germline CDR1 and CDR2: SGDLS and YYNGEE. The CDR3 contains 13 residues. V shed 0 bases and J shed 7 bases, with 5 bases lying between them. The CDR3 DNA is TGTGCCAGCAGCGTAGCTACGAATTCACCCCTCCACTTT. Its translation is CASSVATNSPLHF.

The CDR3 spells CASSLGINSEQFF. In DNA form, the CDR3 reads TGTGCCAGCAGCTTAGGGATTAACAGTGAGCAGTTCTTC. This chain links TRBV11-2 with TRBJ2-1; no clear D. The CDR3 sequence is 13 residues long. V lost 1 base, J lost 9 bases, and 10 bases lay in between. The germline gives CDR1 SGHAT, CDR2 FQNNGV.

This clonotype occurred many times. The chain couples TRBV15 to TRBJ2-1; D may match TRBD1 or TRBD2 (5 bases each). CDR3 length: 16 residues. Trimming took 9 bases from V and 10 from J, leaving 28 bases between them. Germline V CDR1 and CDR2: LNHNV, YYDKDF (reference sequence). CDR3 in amino acids: CATSQWGTDTLGEQFF. CDR3 DNA: TGTGCCACTTCACAATGGGGGACCGATACCTTGGGAGAGCAGTTCTTC.

This clonotype has just a few counts. The chain recombines TRBV20-1 with TRBJ1-2; D might be TRBD1 (5 bases). Germline V gives CDR1 DFQATT, CDR2 SNEGSKA (reference sequence). This CDR3 has 13 residues. With 6 bases removed from V and 2 bases from J, the gap between germline ends came to 13 bases. The CDR3 DNA follows: TGCAGTGCCGACGGGGGATTGAACTATGGCTACACCTTC. Protein sequence: CSADGGLNYGYTF.

This clonotype was seen ten or more times. This chain joins TRBV7-2 and TRBJ2-2, with D maybe TRBD2 (6 bases). Per germline, CDR1 SGHTA and CDR2 FQGNSA. CDR3 length: 15 residues. V was shortened by 3 bases and J by 3 bases, with 11 bases between the two germline ends. The CDR3 DNA reads as TGTGCCAGCAGCTTCACTGGGGAGGACACCGGGGAGCTGTTTTTT. This codes for CASSFTGEDTGELFF.

The rearrangement joins TRBV6-1 to TRBJ2-7, with 10 bases that match TRBD1. The V gene's germline CDR1 is MNHNS and CDR2 SASEGT. Losses at the gene ends were 5 bases for V and 2 bases for J; bases not matched to a gene: 3. The CDR3 extends over 14 amino acids. The CDR3 region has the DNA TGTGCCAGCAGTCGGACAGGGGGAACCTACGAGCAGTACTTC. It is translated as CASSRTGGTYEQYF.

This clonotype has a count of ten or more. In nucleotides, the CDR3 is TGTGCCAGCTCACCTCCCGCAGGGTCTAAGGATGAGCAGTTCTTC. Its translation is CASSPPAGSKDEQFF. The rearrangement uses TRBV18 and TRBJ2-1; D might be TRBD1 (5 bases). The germline CDR1 and CDR2 sequences are KGHSH and LQKENI. The CDR3 extends over 15 amino acids. V was cut by 3 bases and J by 8 bases, with 17 bases left in between.

This clonotype was seen ten or more times. The V and J genes are TRBV12-3 or TRBV12-4 and TRBJ1-1; 10 bases are shared with TRBD1. The CDR3 extends over 15 amino acids. V shed 4 bases, J shed 3 bases, and the junction held 5 bases outside the gene matches. The CDR3 nucleotides are TGTGCCAGCAGTTACCCCGGGACAGGGGACACTGAAGCTTTCTTT. It codes for CASSYPGTGDTEAFF.

This clonotype occurred many times. This chain links TRBV28 with TRBJ2-7; D possibly corresponds to TRBD2 (6 bases). Germline V gives CDR1 MDHEN, CDR2 SYDVKM. The CDR3 has 16 amino acids. V lost 1 base and J 1 base, leaving 14 bases between the germline ends. For the CDR3, the DNA is TGTGCCAGCAGTTTATTACCGGGACTCGGGTCCTACGAGCAGTACTTC. Its protein is CASSLLPGLGSYEQYF.

This clonotype was picked up many times. The chain couples TRBV21-1 to TRBJ1-6; the D call in the table, TRBD1, was not verified against the DNA. TRBV21-1 is a pseudogene locus. The CDR3 totals 16 residues. CDR3 region: CASSSRQGVVGSPLHF. CDR3 nucleotides: TGTGCCAGCAGCTCTCGACAGGGGGTAGTAGGATCACCCCTCCACTTT.

The J gene is TRBJ1-1, the V gene TRBV28, with no clear D. Trimming took 6 bases from V and 4 from J, leaving 15 bases between them. Germline V lookup: CDR1 MDHEN, CDR2 SYDVKM. This CDR3 has 14 amino acids. The CDR3 region has the DNA TGTGCCAGCAGCCCCCCCGGGGAGGGCACTGAAGCTTTCTTT. This encodes CASSPPGEGTEAFF.